The 30 T cell receptor beta chains below all came from one sample that was sequenced in a study of CD8+CD57+ T cells in acquired aplastic anemia. Profiles of TCR beta VDJ and CDR3 were generated from a genomic DNA template. TCRdb passed the reads through MiXCR, listing each CDR3 protein once. The sample includes approximately 100,000 distinct CDR3 sequences, 55% to 75% of them seen just once. Individuals selected for sequencing had exhibited CD8+CD57+ cell expansion on flow cytometry. Sequencing was carried out using sorted CD4+, CD8+, or CD8+CD57+ T cells (not recorded which) from PBMCs. The receptor set was obtained from a human donor with aplastic anemia.

V usage is TRBV7-3 and J usage is TRBJ1-1, with D perhaps matching TRBD1 (6 bases). Trimming took 5 bases from V and 3 from J, leaving 10 bases between them. The CDR3 spans 13 residues. The germline V gene encodes CDR1 SGHTA and CDR2 FQGTGA. The CDR3 loop reads CASSATGYTEAFF. The CDR3 DNA follows: TGTGCCAGCAGCGCAACAGGGTACACTGAAGCTTTCTTT.

J is TRBJ1-1 and V is TRBV29-1; 9 bases map to TRBD1. The junction had 5 bases not matched to a gene; V was cut back by 4 bases and J by 2 bases. CDR1 and CDR2 from the germline V gene are SQVTM and ANQGSEA. The CDR3 extends over 14 amino acids. The CDR3 nucleotides read TGCAGCGTTGCGACAGGGGGATTTAACACTGAAGCTTTCTTT. Protein: CSVATGGFNTEAFF.

This chain links TRBV24-1 with TRBJ1-5; the D gene is possibly TRBD1 (5 bases). Germline lookup yields CDR1 KGHDR and CDR2 SFDVKD. Trimming removed 6 bases at V and 4 bases at J, with 9 bases between. The CDR3 contains 13 residues. CDR3: CATSFGGNQPQHF. CDR3 nucleotides: TGTGCCACCAGTTTTGGGGGTAATCAGCCCCAGCATTTT.

The chain links TRBV2 to TRBJ1-1; maybe TRBD1 (5 bases). Germline V CDR1 and CDR2: SNHLY, FYNNEI. With 6 bases removed from V and 7 bases from J, the gap between germline ends came to 18 bases. The CDR3 spans 14 residues. CDR3 amino acids: CASRGLAGGFEAFF. CDR3 coding DNA: TGTGCCAGCAGGGGACTAGCGGGGGGGTTTGAAGCTTTCTTT.

The chain uses TRBV10-3 and TRBJ2-1; 8 bases line up with TRBD1. The CDR3 extends over 12 amino acids. Germline loops: CDR1 ENHRY, CDR2 SYGVKD. The trim removed 6 bases at V and 8 bases at J, leaving 3 bases unmatched. The CDR3 sequence: CAIRKTGDEQFF. Written as DNA, the CDR3 is TGTGCCATCAGAAAGACAGGGGATGAGCAGTTCTTC.

This chain's CDR3 is CATEIMTFEQYF. In DNA form, the CDR3 reads TGTGCCACCGAGATAATGACATTCGAGCAGTACTTC. The chain uses TRBV6-1 and TRBJ2-7, with unresolved D. Trimming removed 10 bases at V and 6 bases at J, with 16 bases between. Germline V gene data show CDR1 as MNHNS and CDR2 as SASEGT. The CDR3 is made up of 12 amino acids.

J is TRBJ2-2 and V is TRBV12-3 or TRBV12-4; possible D gene TRBD1, 6 bases. V was pared by 4 bases and J by 0 bases, with 9 bases between. This CDR3 has 15 residues. CDR3 sequence (DNA): TGTGCCAGCAGTTCTAACAGGGCGAACACCGGGGAGCTGTTTTTT. It is translated as CASSSNRANTGELFF.

The genes are TRBV19 and TRBJ2-7; 10 nucleotides match TRBD2. This CDR3 region has 16 residues. In germline, CDR1 is LNHDA, CDR2 SQIVND (reference sequence). V lost 5 bases and J lost 7; bases outside the gene matches: 14. The CDR3 region has the DNA TGTGCCAGTAGTGAGGAAGGACTAGCGGCTTTCGGGGAGCAGTACTTC. This encodes CASSEEGLAAFGEQYF.

Details on this clonotype: One end of the junction does not line up with germline, which may come from a read error. This chain connects TRBV7-9 to TRBJ1-1; no clear D. The CDR3 is made up of 12 amino acids. The germline CDR1 and CDR2 sequences are SEHNR and FQNEAQ (reference sequence). CDR3 bases: TGTGCCAGCAGCGTTGGTACATCTGAGGCTTTCTTT. This encodes CASSVGTSEAFF.

The V call is TRBV19, the J call TRBJ2-5, with 7 bases matching TRBD1. This CDR3 comprises 12 residues. The V gene's germline CDR1 is LNHDA and CDR2 SQIVND (reference sequence). V shed 11 bases and J 7 bases; nucleotides not matched to a gene: 10. The CDR3 DNA reads TGTGCCCGCGACAGGGAAGGGGTGACCCAGTACTTC. This codes for CARDREGVTQYF.

This clonotype was observed a handful of times. V usage is TRBV24-1 and J usage is TRBJ1-2; 7 nucleotides agree with TRBD1. This CDR3 is 13 amino acids long. V lost 4 bases and J lost 4; bases outside the gene matches: 2. Germline CDR1 reads KGHDR; CDR2 reads SFDVKD. CDR3 DNA sequence: TGTGCCACCAGTGACGGGACAGCCTATGGCTACACCTTC. This encodes CATSDGTAYGYTF.

This chain joins TRBV9 and TRBJ2-5, with 11 positions matching TRBD2. Per germline, CDR1 SGDLS and CDR2 YYNGEE. The CDR3 length is 16 residues. Germline trimming cut 2 bases from V and 0 bases from J; bases unmatched to any gene: 3. CDR3 residues: CASSVSSGGHQETQYF. The CDR3, as DNA: TGTGCCAGCAGCGTCTCTAGCGGGGGGCACCAAGAGACCCAGTACTTC.

This chain connects TRBV10-3 to TRBJ2-2; D gene unclear. V was clipped by 10 bases and J by 7 bases, with 7 bases between them. Per germline, CDR1 ENHRY and CDR2 SYGVKD. The CDR3 runs 10 residues. The DNA for the CDR3 is TGTGCCAGTGCTAGCGGGGAGCTGTTTTTT. It is translated as CASASGELFF.

This clonotype was counted a single time. The chain joins TRBV20-1 to TRBJ2-3; 9 nucleotides align to TRBD2. The CDR3 sequence is 18 residues long. Looked up from germline, CDR1 is DFQATT and CDR2 is SNEGSKA (reference sequence). The trim removed 0 bases at V and 4 bases at J, leaving 14 bases unmatched. The CDR3 nucleotides read TGCAGTGCTAGAGATCCCCCCGTTAGCGGGAGCTCCTCAGATACGCAGTATTTT. Translation gives CSARDPPVSGSSSDTQYF.

The chain links TRBV20-1 to TRBJ2-4; 8 bases align to TRBD2. Germline V gives CDR1 DFQATT, CDR2 SNEGSKA (reference sequence). The CDR3 totals 15 residues. The V segment lost 4 bases and the J segment 8 bases; nucleotides outside the gene matches: 13. CDR3 DNA: TGCAGTGCTATGCCGGCCAAGCGGGAGTCGGACATTCAGTACTTC. This translates into CSAMPAKRESDIQYF.

A word on this clonotype: Because the CDR3 is missing its conserved closing phenylalanine or tryptophan, this is likely a read error. The chain employs TRBV9 and TRBJ2-5, with TRBD2 matching 8 bases. The V gene end was trimmed by 4 bases and the J gene end by 2 bases; junction bases not matched to a gene: 4. The CDR3 runs to 14 residues. Germline CDR1 is SGDLS and CDR2 is YYNGEE. The CDR3 here is CASSRTSQQETQYS. CDR3 DNA: TGTGCCAGCAGCCGGACTAGCCAGCAAGAGACCCAGTACTCC.

V and J are TRBV20-1 and TRBJ1-6; D is uncertain. The CDR3 is made up of 15 amino acids. The germline V and J ends were trimmed by 0 bases and 5 bases, with 11 bases remaining between them. Per the germline V gene, CDR1 is DFQATT and CDR2 is SNEGSKA (reference sequence). This CDR3 is CSARDRGRDNSPLHF. The CDR3 DNA is TGCAGTGCTAGAGATCGGGGAAGGGATAATTCACCCCTCCACTTT.

On this clonotype: Mismatch with germline at one junction end may stem from a read error. The chain recombines TRBV10-1 with TRBJ2-2, with 8 bases matching TRBD2. This CDR3 is 15 amino acids long. The germline gives CDR1 WNHNN, CDR2 SYGVQD (reference sequence). The CDR3 reads CASSLTGGFTGELFF. CDR3 DNA: TGTGCCAGCAGTTTAACGGGAGGGTTCACCGGGGAGCTGTTTTTT.

The chain has TRBV20-1 and TRBJ1-5; D is unclear. Deletions cut 3 bases from V and 2 bases from J, with 5 bases between. Germline V gene sequence: CDR1 DFQATT, CDR2 SNEGSKA (reference sequence). The CDR3 contains 12 residues. For the CDR3, the DNA is TGCAGTGCTAGGAAGGGCAATCAGCCCCAGCATTTT. Protein sequence: CSARKGNQPQHF.

The CDR3 region is CASSFLVNSPLHF. The CDR3 region has the DNA TGTGCCAGCAGCTTTCTGGTTAATTCACCCCTCCACTTT. The chain links TRBV7-9 to TRBJ1-6, with no clear D. CDR3 length: 13 amino acids. V dropped 3 bases and J dropped 6 bases, with 6 bases sitting between them. Germline V CDR1 and CDR2: SEHNR, FQNEAQ (reference sequence).

The chain combines TRBV29-1 with TRBJ2-1; possible D gene TRBD2, 6 bases. Germline lookup yields CDR1 SQVTM and CDR2 ANQGSEA. Trimming pared 7 bases from V and 8 bases from J, leaving 27 bases between. The CDR3 is made up of 16 amino acids. CDR3 bases: TGCAGCGCCGAGGGTCTCTTCGGGGCGCGGGGCGATGAGCAGTTCTTC. Residues: CSAEGLFGARGDEQFF.

This clonotype was recorded many times. The J gene is TRBJ2-2, the V gene TRBV7-3; D is undetermined. V was pared by 2 bases and J by 5 bases, with 9 bases between. CDR1 and CDR2 (germline): SGHTA, FQGTGA. The CDR3 is 14 amino acids. CDR3 sequence: CASSLRQATGELFF. The CDR3 bases are TGTGCCAGCAGCTTACGCCAAGCGACCGGGGAGCTGTTTTTT.

This clonotype was counted only a few times. The V call is TRBV2, the J call TRBJ1-2; a possible D gene is TRBD1 (6 bases). The CDR3 has 12 residues. V lost 8 bases and J lost 8, with 15 bases in between. CDR1 and CDR2 from the germline V gene are SNHLY and FYNNEI. CDR3 residues: CASRWTVGGYTF. DNA of the CDR3: TGTGCCAGCCGATGGACAGTCGGGGGCTACACCTTC.

The chain links TRBV7-6 to TRBJ2-2; D may be TRBD2 (5 bases). CDR1 is SGHVS and CDR2 is FNYEAQ in the germline V gene. V was clipped by 6 bases and J by 0 bases, with 11 bases between them. The CDR3 loop spans 15 amino acids. The CDR3 loop reads CASRTGITNTGELFF. The CDR3 bases are TGTGCCAGCAGAACCGGGATAACGAACACCGGGGAGCTGTTTTTT.

This clonotype appeared many times. The V gene is TRBV4-2, the J gene TRBJ1-5; D is ambiguous. This CDR3 region has 14 residues. Germline V gives CDR1 LGHNA, CDR2 YNFKEQ. The V and J ends lost 2 bases and 0 bases respectively, with 5 bases between them. The CDR3 loop is CASSQSHSNQPQHF. CDR3 in DNA: TGTGCCAGCAGCCAATCGCATAGCAATCAGCCCCAGCATTTT.

The chain employs TRBV10-2 and TRBJ1-6; TRBD2 agrees at 9 bases. The DNA matches TRBJ2-7 better at its end, which makes the J call doubtful. The length of the CDR3 is 12 residues. The germline gives CDR1 WSHSY, CDR2 SAAADI. The CDR3 nucleotides read TGCGCCAGCGCTAGCGGGGCCTACGAGCAGTACTTC. Its translation: CASASGAYEQYF.

In DNA, the CDR3 is TGTGCCAGCAGCCCTATGGGGGCTCAGAACACTGAAGCTTTCTTT. It codes for CASSPMGAQNTEAFF. This chain links TRBV9 with TRBJ1-1, with D perhaps TRBD1 (6 bases). The CDR3 totals 15 residues. V gave up 4 bases and J gave up 1 base, with 14 bases separating them. Germline-derived CDR1 and CDR2 are SGDLS and YYNGEE.

This rearrangement joins TRBV29-1 to TRBJ1-1; TRBD1 agrees at 9 bases. The germline gives CDR1 SQVTM, CDR2 ANQGSEA. Trimming at V came to 8 bases and at J to 5 bases, leaving 12 bases not matched to a gene. This CDR3 is 14 amino acids long. CDR3: CSSPRTGVRTEAFF. The CDR3 coding sequence is TGCAGCAGTCCGCGGACAGGGGTGCGAACTGAAGCTTTCTTT.

V usage is TRBV2 and J usage is TRBJ1-2, with D tentatively TRBD1 (5 bases). Germline V gene data show CDR1 as SNHLY and CDR2 as FYNNEI. The CDR3 is made up of 13 amino acids. Trimming stripped 4 bases from V and 7 bases from J, with 13 bases between. CDR3 protein: CASSAGPGFGYTF. The CDR3 DNA follows: TGTGCCAGCAGTGCAGGCCCAGGGTTTGGCTACACCTTC.

The V call is TRBV5-4, the J call TRBJ2-3, with D possibly TRBD2 on 6 matching bases. Germline assignment: CDR1 SGHNT and CDR2 YYREEE (reference sequence). Between the trimmed V and J ends, which lost 6 bases and 1 base, there was a span of 15 bases. The CDR3 is 15 amino acids. CDR3 residues: CASNKGGGGTDTQYF. CDR3 sequence (DNA): TGTGCCAGCAACAAGGGTGGCGGGGGCACAGATACGCAGTATTTT. Using reference TRBV5-4 and TRBJ2-3 for the parts outside the CDR3, the full variable domain is ETGVTQSPTHLIKTRGQQVTLRCSSQSGHNTVSWYQQALGQGPQFIFQYYREEENGRGNFPPRFSGLQFPNYSSELNVNALELDDSALYLCASNKGGGGTDTQYFGPGTRLTVL.